This T cell receptor (beta chain) was found in a study of OX40 agonist ivuxolimab in advanced cancers. Study-level points and caveats: Nonresponders included some who also had low normalized T-cell clonal expansion.

Per germline, CDR1 LNHNV and CDR2 YYDKDF (reference sequence). The V end lost 6 bases, the J end lost 7 bases, and 15 bases lay between the germline ends. This CDR3 has 14 residues. Clones were sequenced by immunoSEQ multiplex PCR, and TCRdb holds only the in-frame ones, with some missing. The table includes some 70,000 clones, under 90% detected once. On this clone: The antigen remains undetermined.

The chain carries TRBV15 and TRBJ1-4, with a weak D call TRBD1 (6 bases). The clonotype comes from an adult with an advanced solid tumor such as melanoma, head and neck, liver or kidney cancer. Sequencing used CD4+ or CD8+ T cells sorted from blood, obtained in a trial of the OX40 agonist ivuxolimab. CDR3: CATRRSQGGEKLFF. Written as DNA, the CDR3 is TGTGCCACCAGGCGCTCACAGGGCGGTGAAAAACTGTTTTTT.